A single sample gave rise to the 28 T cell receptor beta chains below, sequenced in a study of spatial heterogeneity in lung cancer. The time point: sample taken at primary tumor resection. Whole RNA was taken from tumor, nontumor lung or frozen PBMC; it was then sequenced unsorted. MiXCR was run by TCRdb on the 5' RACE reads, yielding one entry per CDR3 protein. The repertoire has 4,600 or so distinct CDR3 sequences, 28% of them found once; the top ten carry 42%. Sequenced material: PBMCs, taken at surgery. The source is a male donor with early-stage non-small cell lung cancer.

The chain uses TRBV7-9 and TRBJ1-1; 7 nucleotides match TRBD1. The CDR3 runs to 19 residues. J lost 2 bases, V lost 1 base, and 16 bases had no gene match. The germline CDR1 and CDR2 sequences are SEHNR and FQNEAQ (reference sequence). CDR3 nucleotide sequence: TGTGCCAGCAGCTTAGTAAGAAGGGACAGCAACGGGGGTAACACTGAAGCTTTCTTT. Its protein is CASSLVRRDSNGGNTEAFF. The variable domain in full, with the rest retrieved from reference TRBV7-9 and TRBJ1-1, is DTGVSQNPRHKITKRGQNVTFRCDPISEHNRLYWYRQTLGQGPEFLTYFQNEAQLEKSRLLSDRFSAERPKGSFSTLEIQRTEQGDSAMYLCASSLVRRDSNGGNTEAFFGQGTRLTVV.

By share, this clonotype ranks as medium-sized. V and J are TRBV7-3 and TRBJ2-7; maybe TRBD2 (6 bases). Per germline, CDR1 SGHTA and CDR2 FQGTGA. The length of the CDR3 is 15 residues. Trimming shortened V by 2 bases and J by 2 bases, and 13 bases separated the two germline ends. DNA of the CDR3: TGTGCCAGCAGCTTAGGGGCCGGAGGGGCCTACGAGCAGTACTTC. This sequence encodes CASSLGAGGAYEQYF.

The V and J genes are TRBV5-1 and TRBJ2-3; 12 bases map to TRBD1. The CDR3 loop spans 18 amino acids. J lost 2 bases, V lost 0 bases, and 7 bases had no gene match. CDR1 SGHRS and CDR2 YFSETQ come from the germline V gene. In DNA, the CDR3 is TGCGCCAGCAGCTTGGGGGACAGGGGGCCCTTATCCACAGATACGCAGTATTTT. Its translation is CASSLGDRGPLSTDTQYF.

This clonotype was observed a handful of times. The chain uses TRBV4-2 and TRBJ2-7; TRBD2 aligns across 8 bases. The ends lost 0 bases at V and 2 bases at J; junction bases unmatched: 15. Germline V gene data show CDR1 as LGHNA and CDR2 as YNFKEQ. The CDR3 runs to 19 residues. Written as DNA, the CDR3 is TGTGCCAGCAGCCAAGAGATAGCCCTTCGGGCTAGCGGGCCCTACGAGCAGTACTTC. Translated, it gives CASSQEIALRASGPYEQYF.

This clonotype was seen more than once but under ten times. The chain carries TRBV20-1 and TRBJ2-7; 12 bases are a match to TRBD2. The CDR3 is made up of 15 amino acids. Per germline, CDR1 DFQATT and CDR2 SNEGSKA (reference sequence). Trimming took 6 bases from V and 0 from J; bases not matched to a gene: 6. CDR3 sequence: CSARGLAGTSYEQYF. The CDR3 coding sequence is TGCAGTGCCCGCGGACTAGCGGGGACCTCCTACGAGCAGTACTTC.

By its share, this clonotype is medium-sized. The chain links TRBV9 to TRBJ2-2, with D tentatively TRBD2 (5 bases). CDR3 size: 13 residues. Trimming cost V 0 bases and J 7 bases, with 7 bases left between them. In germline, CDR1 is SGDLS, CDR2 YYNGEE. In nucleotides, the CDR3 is TGTGCCAGCAGCGTAGGAGAGGGCGGGGAGCTGTTTTTT. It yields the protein CASSVGEGGELFF.

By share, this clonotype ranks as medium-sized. The CDR3 reads CASSRTGDYGYTF. CDR3 in DNA: TGTGCCAGCAGCCGGACAGGGGACTATGGCTACACCTTC. J is TRBJ1-2 and V is TRBV7-9, with 9 bases fitting TRBD1. The junction had 1 base not matched to a gene; V was cut back by 5 bases and J by 3 bases. The CDR3 contains 13 residues. CDR1 SEHNR and CDR2 FQNEAQ come from the germline V gene (reference sequence).

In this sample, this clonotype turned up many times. The CDR3 DNA follows: TGTGCCAGCCTGGGGCAGCAGAACACTGAAGCTTTCTTT. This translates into CASLGQQNTEAFF. This sequence joins TRBV6-6 and TRBJ1-1, with D perhaps TRBD1 (5 bases). The V end lost 8 bases, the J end lost 1 base, and 11 bases lay between the germline ends. The CDR3 has 13 residues. CDR1 is MNHNY and CDR2 is SVGAGI in the germline V gene (reference sequence).

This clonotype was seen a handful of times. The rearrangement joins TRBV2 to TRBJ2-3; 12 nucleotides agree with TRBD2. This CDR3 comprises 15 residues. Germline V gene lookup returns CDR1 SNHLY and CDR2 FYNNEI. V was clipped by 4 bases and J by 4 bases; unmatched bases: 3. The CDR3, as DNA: TGTGCCAGCAGTGGACTAGCGGGAGCTTCAGATACGCAGTATTTT. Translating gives CASSGLAGASDTQYF.

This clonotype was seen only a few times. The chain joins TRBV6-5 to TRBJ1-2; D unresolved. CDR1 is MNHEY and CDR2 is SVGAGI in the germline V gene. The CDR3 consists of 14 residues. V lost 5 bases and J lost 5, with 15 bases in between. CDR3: CASSPRLTSYGYTF. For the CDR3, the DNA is TGTGCCAGCAGTCCACGCCTGACCTCTTATGGCTACACCTTC.

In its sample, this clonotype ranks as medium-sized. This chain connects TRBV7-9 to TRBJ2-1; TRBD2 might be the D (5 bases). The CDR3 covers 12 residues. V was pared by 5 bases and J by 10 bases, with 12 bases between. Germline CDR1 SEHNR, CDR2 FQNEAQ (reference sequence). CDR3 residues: CASSAAVAEQFF. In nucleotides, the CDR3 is TGTGCCAGCAGCGCGGCGGTAGCGGAGCAGTTCTTC.

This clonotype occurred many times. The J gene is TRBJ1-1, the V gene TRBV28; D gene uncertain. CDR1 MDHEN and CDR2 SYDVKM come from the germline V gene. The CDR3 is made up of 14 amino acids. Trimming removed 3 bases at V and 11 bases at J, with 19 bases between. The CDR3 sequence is CASSLEARAGRAFF. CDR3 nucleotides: TGTGCCAGCAGTTTGGAGGCCCGGGCTGGCCGGGCTTTCTTT. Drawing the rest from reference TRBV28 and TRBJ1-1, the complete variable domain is DVKVTQSSRYLVKRTGEKVFLECVQDMDHENMFWYRQDPGLGLRLIYFSYDVKMKEKGDIPEGYSVSREKKERFSLILESASTNQTSMYLCASSLEARAGRAFFGQGTRLTVV.

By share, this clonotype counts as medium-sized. This chain's CDR3 is CASSADRVEKLFF. The CDR3 nucleotides read TGTGCCAGCAGCGCTGACAGGGTAGAAAAACTGTTTTTT. The chain couples TRBV7-2 to TRBJ1-4; 7 nucleotides agree with TRBD1. Germline V lookup: CDR1 SGHTA, CDR2 FQGNSA. The CDR3 has 13 amino acids. The junction had 5 bases not matched to a gene; V was cut back by 5 bases and J by 8 bases.

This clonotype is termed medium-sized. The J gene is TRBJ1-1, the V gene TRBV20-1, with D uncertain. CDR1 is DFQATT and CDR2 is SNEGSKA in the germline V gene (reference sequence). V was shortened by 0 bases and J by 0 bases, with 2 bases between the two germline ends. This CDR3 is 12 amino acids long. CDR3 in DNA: TGCAGTGCTAGAGACCTGAACACTGAAGCTTTCTTT. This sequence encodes CSARDLNTEAFF.

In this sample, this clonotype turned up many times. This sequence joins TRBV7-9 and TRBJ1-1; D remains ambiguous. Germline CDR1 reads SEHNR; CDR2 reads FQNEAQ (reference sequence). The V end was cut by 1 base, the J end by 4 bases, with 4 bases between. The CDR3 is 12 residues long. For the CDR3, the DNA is TGTGCCAGCAGCTTAGGAAGCACTGAAGCTTTCTTT. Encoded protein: CASSLGSTEAFF.

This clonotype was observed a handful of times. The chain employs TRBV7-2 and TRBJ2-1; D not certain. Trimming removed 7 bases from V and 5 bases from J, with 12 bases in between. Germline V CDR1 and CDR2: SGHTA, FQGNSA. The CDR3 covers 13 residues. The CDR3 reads CASTPPDHNEQFF. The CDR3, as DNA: TGTGCCAGCACCCCACCCGACCACAATGAGCAGTTCTTC.

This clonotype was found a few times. In DNA form, the CDR3 reads TGTGCCAGCGCGGCCTTCGGAGGGACCCAGTACTTC. This translates into CASAAFGGTQYF. This rearrangement joins TRBV27 to TRBJ2-5; D perhaps matches TRBD2 (5 bases). The germline V gene encodes CDR1 MNHEY and CDR2 SMNVEV (reference sequence). This CDR3 region has 12 residues. With 8 bases removed from V and 7 bases from J, the gap between germline ends came to 14 bases.

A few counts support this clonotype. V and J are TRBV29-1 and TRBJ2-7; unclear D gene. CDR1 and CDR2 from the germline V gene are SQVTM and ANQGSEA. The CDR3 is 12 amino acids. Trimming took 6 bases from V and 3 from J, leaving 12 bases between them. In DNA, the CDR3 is TGCAGCGTCCAAGGCGGCGGCTACGAGCAGTACTTC. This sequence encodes CSVQGGGYEQYF.

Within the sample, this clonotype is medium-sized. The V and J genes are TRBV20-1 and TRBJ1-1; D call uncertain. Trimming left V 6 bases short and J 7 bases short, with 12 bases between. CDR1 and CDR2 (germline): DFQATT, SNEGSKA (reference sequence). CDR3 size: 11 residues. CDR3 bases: TGCAGTGCGCCCGTAACTTATGAAGCTTTCTTT. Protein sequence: CSAPVTYEAFF.

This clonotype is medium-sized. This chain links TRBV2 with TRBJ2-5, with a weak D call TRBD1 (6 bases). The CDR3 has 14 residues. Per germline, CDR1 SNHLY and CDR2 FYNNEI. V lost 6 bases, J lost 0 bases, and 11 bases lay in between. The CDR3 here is CASSTNRDQETQYF. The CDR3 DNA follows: TGTGCCAGCAGCACTAACAGGGACCAAGAGACCCAGTACTTC. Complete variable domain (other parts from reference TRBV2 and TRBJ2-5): EPEVTQTPSHQVTQMGQEVILRCVPISNHLYFYWYRQILGQKVEFLVSFYNNEISEKSEIFDDQFSVERPDGSNFTLKIRSTKLEDSAMYFCASSTNRDQETQYFGPGTRLLVL.

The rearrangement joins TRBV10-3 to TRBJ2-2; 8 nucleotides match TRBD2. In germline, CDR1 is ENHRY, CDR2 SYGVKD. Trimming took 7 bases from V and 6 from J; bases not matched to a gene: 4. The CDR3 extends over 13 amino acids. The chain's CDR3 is CAITPGGAGELFF. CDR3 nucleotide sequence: TGTGCCATCACCCCCGGGGGGGCCGGGGAGCTGTTTTTT.

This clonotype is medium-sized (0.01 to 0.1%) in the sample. CDR3 sequence: CASSFLPEEQYF. CDR3 DNA: TGTGCCAGCAGTTTCCTTCCGGAGGAGCAGTACTTC. The V gene is TRBV12-3 or TRBV12-4, the J gene TRBJ2-7; no clear D gene. The V gene lost 3 bases and the J gene lost 7 bases, with 10 bases spanning the gap. CDR3 length: 12 residues.

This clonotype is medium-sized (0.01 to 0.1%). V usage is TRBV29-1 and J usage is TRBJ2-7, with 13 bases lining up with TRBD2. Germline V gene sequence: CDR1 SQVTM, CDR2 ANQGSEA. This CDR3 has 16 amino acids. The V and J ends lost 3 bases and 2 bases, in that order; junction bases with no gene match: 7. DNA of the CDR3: TGCAGCGTTGAGGGCGGGACTAGCGGGACTCCCTACGAGCAGTACTTC. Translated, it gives CSVEGGTSGTPYEQYF.

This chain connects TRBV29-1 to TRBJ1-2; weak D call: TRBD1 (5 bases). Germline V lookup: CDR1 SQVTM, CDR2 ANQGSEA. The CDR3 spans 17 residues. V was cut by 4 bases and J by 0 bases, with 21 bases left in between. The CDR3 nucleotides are TGCAGCGTTGTGGGGCCTACGGTTGGCGGGTCTAACTATGGCTACACCTTC. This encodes CSVVGPTVGGSNYGYTF.

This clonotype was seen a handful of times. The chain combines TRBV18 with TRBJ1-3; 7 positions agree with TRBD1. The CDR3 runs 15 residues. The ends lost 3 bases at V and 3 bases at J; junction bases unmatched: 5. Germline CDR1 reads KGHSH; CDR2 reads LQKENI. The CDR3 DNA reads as TGTGCCAGCTCACCCGTACAGGGGAATGGAAACACCATATATTTT. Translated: CASSPVQGNGNTIYF.

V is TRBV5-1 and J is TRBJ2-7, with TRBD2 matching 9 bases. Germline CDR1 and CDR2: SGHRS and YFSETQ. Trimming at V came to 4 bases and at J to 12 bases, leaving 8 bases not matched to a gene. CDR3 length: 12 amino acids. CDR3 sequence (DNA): TGCGCCAGCAGCACCATAGCGGGAGAACCGTACTTC. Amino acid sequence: CASSTIAGEPYF.

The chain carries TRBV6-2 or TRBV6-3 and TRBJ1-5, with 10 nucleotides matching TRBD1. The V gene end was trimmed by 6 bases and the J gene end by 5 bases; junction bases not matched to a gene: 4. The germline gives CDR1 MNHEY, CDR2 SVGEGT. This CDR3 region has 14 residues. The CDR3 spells CASRWTGGDQPQHF. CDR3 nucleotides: TGTGCCAGCAGGTGGACAGGGGGGGATCAGCCCCAGCATTTT.

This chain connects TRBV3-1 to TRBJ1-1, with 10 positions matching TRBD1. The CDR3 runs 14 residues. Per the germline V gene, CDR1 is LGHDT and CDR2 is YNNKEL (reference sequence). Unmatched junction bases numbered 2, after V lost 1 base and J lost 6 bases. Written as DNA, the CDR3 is TGTGCCAGCAGCCAAGGGGACAGGGGCGCTGAAGCTTTCTTT. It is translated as CASSQGDRGAEAFF.